This section outlines one T cell receptor beta chain sequence together with its context. As yet, its antigen is unknown. Using immunoSEQ multiplex PCR, the repertoire was profiled, and TCRdb retains in-frame clones only, with some absent. The table lists about 1 million clones, around 76% of them singletons. V trimming: 1 base; J trimming: 9 bases; junction bases outside the gene matches: 9. The CDR3 has 15 residues. Germline loops: CDR1 SGHTA, CDR2 FQGNSA. The sample is drawn from a study of shared clonotypes between healthy human individuals. Study-level results: Across a handful of donors, naive CD4 shared roughly 5%, naive CD8 around 3.8%, memory CD4 roughly 2.2%, memory CD8 0.35% to 0.5%. Larger estimated richness was generally recorded for naive subsets relative to memory subsets. The study sampled only blood, and tissue repertoires likely differ.

This chain uses TRBV7-2 with TRBJ2-1, with 7 bases that match TRBD2. The specimen sequenced was memory CD4+ T cells sorted from blood. The subset denotes: CD45RA-negative fraction. The clonotype originates from a man younger than 35 in good health. The CDR3 region has the DNA TGTGCCAGCAGCTTAGTGGCGGGAGTATTGGGTGAGCAGTTCTTC. Encoded protein: CASSLVAGVLGEQFF.